The 17 T cell receptor beta chains below come from one sample, sequenced in a study of blood T cell repertoires in COVID-19. Using immunoSEQ multiplex PCR, the repertoire was profiled, and TCRdb retains in-frame clones only, with some absent. The sample contains about 56,000 clones, roughly 89% of which appear only once. Sequencing was performed on peripheral blood. Receptors originate from a woman aged 55 to 70 with COVID-19, enrolled during active disease.

The CDR3 sequence: CASSQALRARTNTGELFF. The CDR3, as DNA: TGCGCCAGCAGCCAAGCCCTCAGGGCCCGAACGAACACCGGGGAGCTGTTTTTT. The V call is TRBV4-3, the J call TRBJ2-2; a weak D match, TRBD1 (5 bases). The germline V and J ends were trimmed by 1 base and 0 bases, with 15 bases remaining between them. Germline loops: CDR1 LGHNA, CDR2 YSLEER. CDR3 length equals 18 residues.

This chain uses TRBV7-8 with TRBJ1-4; D possibly corresponds to TRBD1 (5 bases). CDR3 length: 15 residues. Germline CDR1 is SGHVS and CDR2 is FQNEAQ. Trimming cost V 2 bases and J 6 bases, with 13 bases left between them. The CDR3 spells CASSLMGGEYEKLFF. The DNA for the CDR3 is TGTGCCAGCAGCTTAATGGGAGGGGAATATGAAAAACTGTTTTTT.

The V and J genes are TRBV7-2 and TRBJ2-1; TRBD1 might be the D (6 bases). Looked up from germline, CDR1 is SGHTA and CDR2 is FQGNSA. V lost 6 bases and J lost 5, with 11 bases in between. The CDR3 runs to 13 residues. The CDR3 DNA follows: TGTGCCAGCAGACCGGGACAAAACAATGAGCAGTTCTTC. The encoded protein is CASRPGQNNEQFF.

This clone was observed once. CDR3 nucleotides: TGTGCCAGCAGCTGGGGGCAGCGGTTGGATGAAGCTTTCTTT. It encodes CASSWGQRLDEAFF. The chain uses TRBV5-8 and TRBJ1-1; the D gene is possibly TRBD1 (6 bases). The ends were cut back, 3 bases at V and 7 bases at J, with 16 bases in the middle. Germline-derived CDR1 and CDR2 are SGHTS and YDEGEE. The CDR3 has 14 amino acids. Supplemented by reference TRBV5-8 and TRBJ1-1, the full variable domain reads EAGVTQSPTHLIKTRGQQATLRCSPISGHTSVYWYQQALGLGLQFLLWYDEGEERNRGNFPPRFSGRQFPNYSSELNVNALELEDSALYLCASSWGQRLDEAFFGQGTRLTVV.

This clone was recorded once. This sequence joins TRBV4-3 and TRBJ2-3; a weak D match, TRBD2 (6 bases). Trimming removed 2 bases from V and 2 bases from J, with 11 bases in between. Looked up from germline, CDR1 is LGHNA and CDR2 is YSLEER. The CDR3 is 15 amino acids. The CDR3 nucleotides read TGCGCCAGCAGCCAATTAGCGGAGCTCACAGATACGCAGTATTTT. Translation: CASSQLAELTDTQYF.

The chain carries TRBV9 and TRBJ2-5; TRBD2 matches at 12 bases. V was pared by 4 bases and J by 5 bases, with 6 bases of the junction left unmatched. The CDR3 consists of 15 residues. The germline gives CDR1 SGDLS, CDR2 YYNGEE. CDR3 DNA sequence: TGTGCCAGCAGCCTCGGACTAGCGGGGTGGGAGACCCAGTACTTC. Encoded protein: CASSLGLAGWETQYF.

This clone has only one observation. The chain is built from TRBV4-3 and TRBJ2-1, with no clear D. This CDR3 has 17 amino acids. CDR1 is LGHNA and CDR2 is YSLEER in the germline V gene. The germline V and J ends were trimmed by 0 bases and 2 bases, with 14 bases remaining between them. The CDR3 protein is CASSQDRPLGAYNEQFF. The CDR3 nucleotides read TGCGCCAGCAGCCAAGATAGACCACTCGGAGCCTACAATGAGCAGTTCTTC.

This clone has just one count. The V call is TRBV5-1, the J call TRBJ2-2, with TRBD2 as a possible D gene (6 bases). The CDR3 runs 15 residues. Per germline, CDR1 SGHRS and CDR2 YFSETQ. Trimming cost V 0 bases and J 4 bases, with 10 bases left between them. The CDR3 nucleotides are TGCGCCAGCAGCTTGGCCCTAGCGCGCACCGGGGAGCTGTTTTTT. This gives the protein CASSLALARTGELFF.

The chain uses TRBV5-1 and TRBJ2-2; possibly TRBD2 for D (5 bases). V was clipped by 6 bases and J by 6 bases, with 6 bases between them. Germline lookup yields CDR1 SGHRS and CDR2 YFSETQ. This CDR3 spans 11 amino acids. The chain's CDR3 is CASIGAGELFF. In DNA form, the CDR3 reads TGCGCCAGCATCGGGGCCGGGGAGCTGTTTTTT.

The chain joins TRBV13 to TRBJ1-3; no clear D. The V gene's germline CDR1 is PRHDT and CDR2 FYEKMQ (reference sequence). There are 15 residues in the CDR3. The V gene lost 0 bases and the J gene lost 1 base, with 7 bases spanning the gap. The CDR3: CASSLGPGSGNTIYF. As DNA, the CDR3 is TGTGCCAGCAGCTTAGGGCCGGGATCTGGAAACACCATATATTTT.

The chain links TRBV7-9 to TRBJ1-4; the D is unclear. CDR3 length equals 13 residues. V lost 5 bases to trimming and J lost 8 bases, with 12 bases between them. The germline CDR1 and CDR2 sequences are SEHNR and FQNEAQ (reference sequence). DNA of the CDR3: TGTGCCAGCAGCCTGCCGGGTGGGGAAAAACTGTTTTTT. It translates to CASSLPGGEKLFF.

This rearrangement joins TRBV7-9 to TRBJ2-5; perhaps TRBD2 as D (6 bases). Germline V gives CDR1 SEHNR, CDR2 FQNEAQ (reference sequence). With 5 bases removed from V and 5 bases from J, the gap between germline ends came to 21 bases. This CDR3 has 16 amino acids. CDR3 amino acids: CASSVWGERLAETQYF. DNA of the CDR3: TGTGCCAGCAGCGTTTGGGGGGAACGACTGGCGGAGACCCAGTACTTC.

This chain's CDR3 is CASSSPTGGSEQYF. For the CDR3, the DNA is TGCGCCAGCAGCTCGCCGACAGGGGGAAGCGAGCAGTACTTC. The chain recombines TRBV4-1 with TRBJ2-7, with 9 bases identical to TRBD1. The CDR3 totals 14 residues. The V gene's germline CDR1 is MGHRA and CDR2 YSYEKL. The trim removed 5 bases at V and 6 bases at J, leaving 8 bases unmatched.

Note on this clone: Within the sample, other DNA sequences also encode this same CDR3. The chain has TRBV7-2 and TRBJ1-1; D is uncertain. V lost 1 base, J lost 3 bases, and 6 bases lay in between. CDR1 SGHTA and CDR2 FQGNSA come from the germline V gene. This CDR3 has 13 amino acids. CDR3 DNA: TGTGCCAGCAGCTTAGAATTATACACTGAAGCTTTCTTT. Translated, it gives CASSLELYTEAFF.

The chain has TRBV6-5 and TRBJ2-1; TRBD2 aligns across 11 bases. V shed 6 bases and J 7 bases; nucleotides not matched to a gene: 11. This CDR3 is built from 16 residues. The germline CDR1 and CDR2 sequences are MNHEY and SVGAGI. CDR3 amino acids: CASRYAGTSGINEQFF. CDR3 bases: TGTGCCAGCAGGTACGCCGGGACTAGCGGCATTAATGAGCAGTTCTTC.

The rearrangement uses TRBV6-2 or TRBV6-3 and TRBJ2-7, with TRBD2 matching over 10 bases. V was pared by 1 base and J by 0 bases, with 3 bases of the junction left unmatched. Germline V gene lookup returns CDR1 MNHEY and CDR2 SVGEGT. This CDR3 comprises 16 residues. CDR3 bases: TGTGCCAGCAGTTACTACTCTAGCGGGGGCTCCTACGAGCAGTACTTC. It encodes CASSYYSSGGSYEQYF.

This clone was counted once. V usage is TRBV3-1 (or the pseudogene TRBV3-2) and J usage is TRBJ2-1, with TRBD2 identical over 12 bases. There are 14 residues in the CDR3. J gave up 13 bases and V 7 bases, and 11 bases lay outside the gene matches. The germline V gene encodes CDR1 LGHDT and CDR2 YNNKEL (reference sequence). CDR3 bases: TGTGCCAGCACCCCGGGACTAGCGGGCAGGAGACAGTTCTTC. Encoded protein: CASTPGLAGRRQFF.